Listed below are T cell receptor beta chains from one sample, sequenced in a study of blood T cell repertoires in COVID-19. Assay: immunoSEQ multiplex PCR; the TCRdb copy retains only in-frame clones and omits some. The sample records a few hundred thousand clones, approximately 84% being singletons. Material for sequencing was peripheral blood. The receptor set was obtained from a man aged 40-49 years with acute or convalescent COVID-19. The CDR3 runs from the conserved cysteine through the conserved F or W. The order of the fields is V gene, J gene, CDR3 protein.

v_gene: TRBV7-8
j_gene: TRBJ2-7
CDR3aa: CASSLSGVTYEQYF

v_gene: TRBV5-1
j_gene: TRBJ2-7
CDR3aa: CASSLWSSGSYEQYF

v_gene: TRBV19
j_gene: TRBJ1-1
CDR3aa: CASSMIDTGTNTEAFF

v_gene: TRBV6-4
j_gene: TRBJ2-3
CDR3aa: CASSDSNSGVDTQYF

v_gene: TRBV18
j_gene: TRBJ1-1
CDR3aa: CASSPREGGTEAFF

v_gene: TRBV7-9
j_gene: TRBJ1-2
CDR3aa: CASSYMQGDYGYTF

v_gene: TRBV5-6
j_gene: TRBJ2-3
CDR3aa: CASSLGTGKSDTQYF

v_gene: TRBV9
j_gene: TRBJ2-1
CDR3aa: CASSVVGGKVNEQFF

v_gene: TRBV12-1
j_gene: TRBJ1-5
CDR3aa: CASSFRTGRAYSNQPQHF

v_gene: TRBV30
j_gene: TRBJ1-2
CDR3aa: CAWSVPGSGANYGYTF

v_gene: TRBV6-2/TRBV6-3
j_gene: TRBJ1-5
CDR3aa: CASSSLQGFYSNQPQHF

v_gene: TRBV6-2/TRBV6-3
j_gene: TRBJ1-2
CDR3aa: CASSGPGRSNYGYTF

v_gene: TRBV4-2
j_gene: TRBJ2-3
CDR3aa: CASSQVRGGTDTQYF

v_gene: TRBV4-3
j_gene: TRBJ1-2
CDR3aa: CASSQESQIRAGGYTF

v_gene: TRBV7-3
j_gene: TRBJ1-3
CDR3aa: CASNSGHRSSGNTIYF

v_gene: TRBV18
j_gene: TRBJ2-3
CDR3aa: CASSPFQGTTDTQYF

v_gene: TRBV6-6
j_gene: TRBJ1-4
CDR3aa: CASRIQEGSEKLFF

v_gene: TRBV30
j_gene: TRBJ2-3
CDR3aa: CAWSVTSGDTDTQYF

v_gene: TRBV3-1/TRBV3-2
j_gene: TRBJ2-3
CDR3aa: CASSPGPRVVVTDTQYF

v_gene: TRBV6-5
j_gene: TRBJ1-3
CDR3aa: CASSYSVRAGNTIYF

v_gene: TRBV5-4
j_gene: TRBJ2-3
CDR3aa: CASSLTSGARTDTQYF

v_gene: TRBV5-1
j_gene: TRBJ1-3
CDR3aa: CASSPGNPGNTIYF

v_gene: TRBV3-1/TRBV3-2
j_gene: TRBJ1-1
CDR3aa: CASSPRQGFSTEAFF

v_gene: TRBV28
j_gene: TRBJ1-3
CDR3aa: CASNQPTDSGNTIYF

v_gene: TRBV27
j_gene: TRBJ1-1
CDR3aa: CASSLSPDRVNTEAFF

v_gene: TRBV18
j_gene: TRBJ2-7
CDR3aa: CASSPTAGGSYEQYF

v_gene: TRBV3-1/TRBV3-2
j_gene: TRBJ1-6
CDR3aa: CASSRASYGTGGGSPLHF

v_gene: TRBV28
j_gene: TRBJ1-2
CDR3aa: CASRLEATYGYTF

v_gene: TRBV6-6
j_gene: TRBJ2-5
CDR3aa: CAISLGQGSPETQYF

v_gene: TRBV25-1
j_gene: TRBJ1-4
CDR3aa: CASSGAPRGRDEKLFF

v_gene: TRBV7-3
j_gene: TRBJ2-4
CDR3aa: CASSMDRGDIQYF

v_gene: TRBV19
j_gene: TRBJ2-7
CDR3aa: CASSPGGHEQYF

v_gene: TRBV28
j_gene: TRBJ2-7
CDR3aa: CASSRDYEQYF

v_gene: TRBV7-2
j_gene: TRBJ2-7
CDR3aa: CASSLASGTAYEQYF

v_gene: TRBV7-9
j_gene: TRBJ1-2
CDR3aa: CASSTDRGKGYTF

v_gene: TRBV30
j_gene: TRBJ2-7
CDR3aa: CAWRGGSVTYEQYF

v_gene: TRBV3-1/TRBV3-2
j_gene: TRBJ2-2
CDR3aa: CASSQEPGRGELFF

v_gene: TRBV30
j_gene: TRBJ2-7
CDR3aa: CAWSVLQGAYEQYF

v_gene: TRBV10-3
j_gene: TRBJ1-4
CDR3aa: CAISEAGKKLFF